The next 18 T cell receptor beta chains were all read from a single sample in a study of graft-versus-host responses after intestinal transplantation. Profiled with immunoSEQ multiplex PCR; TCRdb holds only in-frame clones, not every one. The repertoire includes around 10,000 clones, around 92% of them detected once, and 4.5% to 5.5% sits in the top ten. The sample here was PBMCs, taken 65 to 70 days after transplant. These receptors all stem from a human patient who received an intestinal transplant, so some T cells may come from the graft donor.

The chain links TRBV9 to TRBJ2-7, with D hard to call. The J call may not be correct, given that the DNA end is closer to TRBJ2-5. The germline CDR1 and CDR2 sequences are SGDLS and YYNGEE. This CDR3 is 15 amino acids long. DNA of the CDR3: TGTGCCAGCAGCGTAGCTTGGAGCCGATCGGAGACCCAGTACTTC. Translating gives CASSVAWSRSETQYF.

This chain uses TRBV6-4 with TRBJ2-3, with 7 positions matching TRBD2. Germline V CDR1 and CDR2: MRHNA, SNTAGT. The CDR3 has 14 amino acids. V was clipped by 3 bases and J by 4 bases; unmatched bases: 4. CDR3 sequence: CASSDGGSSDTQYF. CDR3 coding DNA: TGTGCCAGCAGTGATGGCGGGAGCTCAGATACGCAGTATTTT.

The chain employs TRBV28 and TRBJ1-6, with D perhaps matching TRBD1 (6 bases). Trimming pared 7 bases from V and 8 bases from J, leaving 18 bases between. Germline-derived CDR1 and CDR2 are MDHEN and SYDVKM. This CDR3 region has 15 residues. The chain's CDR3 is CASTSWRDTYSPLHF. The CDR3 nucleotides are TGTGCCAGCACTTCCTGGAGGGACACCTATTCACCCCTCCACTTT.

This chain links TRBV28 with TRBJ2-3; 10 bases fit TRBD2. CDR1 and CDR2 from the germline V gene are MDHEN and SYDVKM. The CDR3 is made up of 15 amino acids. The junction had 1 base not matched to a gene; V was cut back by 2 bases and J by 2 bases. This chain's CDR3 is CASSLGTSVTDTQYF. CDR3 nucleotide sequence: TGTGCCAGCAGTTTAGGGACTAGCGTCACAGATACGCAGTATTTT.

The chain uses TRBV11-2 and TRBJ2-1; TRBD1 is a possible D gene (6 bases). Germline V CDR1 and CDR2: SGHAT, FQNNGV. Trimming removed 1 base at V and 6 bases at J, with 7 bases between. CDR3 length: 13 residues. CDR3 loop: CASSLGQANEQFF. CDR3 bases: TGTGCCAGCAGCTTAGGACAGGCCAATGAGCAGTTCTTC.

DNA of the CDR3: TGCAGTGCCCTACCCTACGAGCAGTACTTC. Its protein product is CSALPYEQYF. This chain connects TRBV20-1 to TRBJ2-7; D is uncertain. V shed 6 bases and J shed 2 bases, with 5 bases lying between them. CDR1 DFQATT and CDR2 SNEGSKA come from the germline V gene (reference sequence). This CDR3 has 10 amino acids.

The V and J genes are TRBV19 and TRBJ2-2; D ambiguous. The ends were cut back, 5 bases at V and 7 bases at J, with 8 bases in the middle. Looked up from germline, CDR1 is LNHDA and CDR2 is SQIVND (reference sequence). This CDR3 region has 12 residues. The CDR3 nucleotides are TGTGCCAGTAGTGGCGCGGTCGGGGAGCTGTTTTTT. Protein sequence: CASSGAVGELFF.

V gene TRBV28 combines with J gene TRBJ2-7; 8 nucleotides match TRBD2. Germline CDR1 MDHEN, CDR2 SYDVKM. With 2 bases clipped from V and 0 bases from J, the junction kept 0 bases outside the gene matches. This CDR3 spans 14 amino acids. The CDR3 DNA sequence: TGTGCCAGCAGTTTACTAGCGGGCTCCTACGAGCAGTACTTC. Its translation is CASSLLAGSYEQYF.

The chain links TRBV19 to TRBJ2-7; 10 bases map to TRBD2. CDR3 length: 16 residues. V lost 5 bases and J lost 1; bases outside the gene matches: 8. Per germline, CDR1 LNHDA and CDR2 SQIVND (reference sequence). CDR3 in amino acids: CASSGAGGIGSYEQYF. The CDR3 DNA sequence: TGTGCCAGTAGTGGAGCGGGAGGGATAGGATCCTACGAGCAGTACTTC. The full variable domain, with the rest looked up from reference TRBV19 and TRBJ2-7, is DGGITQSPKYLFRKEGQNVTLSCEQNLNHDAMYWYRQDPGQGLRLIYYSQIVNDFQKGDIAEGYSVSREKKESFPLTVTSAQKNPTAFYLCASSGAGGIGSYEQYFGPGTRLTVT.

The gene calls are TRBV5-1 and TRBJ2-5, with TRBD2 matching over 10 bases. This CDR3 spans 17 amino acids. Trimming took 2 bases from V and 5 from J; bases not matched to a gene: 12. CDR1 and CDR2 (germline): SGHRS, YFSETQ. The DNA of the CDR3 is TGCGCCAGCAGCTTATCTAGCGGGAGTTTGAGGGGGGAGACCCAGTACTTC. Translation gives CASSLSSGSLRGETQYF.

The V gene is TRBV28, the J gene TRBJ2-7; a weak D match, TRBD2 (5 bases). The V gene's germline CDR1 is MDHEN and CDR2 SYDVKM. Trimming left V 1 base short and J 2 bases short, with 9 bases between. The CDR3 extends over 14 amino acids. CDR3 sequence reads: CASSLYGVPYEQYF. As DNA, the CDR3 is TGTGCCAGCAGTTTATACGGGGTGCCCTACGAGCAGTACTTC.

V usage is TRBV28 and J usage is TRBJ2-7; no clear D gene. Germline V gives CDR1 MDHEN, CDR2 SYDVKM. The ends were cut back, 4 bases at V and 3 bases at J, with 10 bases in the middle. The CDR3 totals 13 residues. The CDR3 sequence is CASSSPAGYEQYF. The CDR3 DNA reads TGTGCCAGCAGTTCTCCCGCAGGCTACGAGCAGTACTTC.

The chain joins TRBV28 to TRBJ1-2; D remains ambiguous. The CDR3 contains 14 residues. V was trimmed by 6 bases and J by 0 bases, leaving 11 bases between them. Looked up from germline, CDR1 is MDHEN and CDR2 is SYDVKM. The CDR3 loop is CASSLGGSNYGYTF. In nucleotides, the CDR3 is TGTGCCAGCAGCTTGGGAGGGTCTAACTATGGCTACACCTTC.

The CDR3 nucleotides read TGTGCCAGCTCCCCGGAACAGAGGTGGGAAGAGACCCAGTACTTC. Translated, it gives CASSPEQRWEETQYF. The chain carries TRBV18 and TRBJ2-5; D unresolved. This CDR3 is 15 amino acids long. CDR1 KGHSH and CDR2 LQKENI come from the germline V gene. V was clipped by 6 bases and J by 3 bases, with 17 bases between them.

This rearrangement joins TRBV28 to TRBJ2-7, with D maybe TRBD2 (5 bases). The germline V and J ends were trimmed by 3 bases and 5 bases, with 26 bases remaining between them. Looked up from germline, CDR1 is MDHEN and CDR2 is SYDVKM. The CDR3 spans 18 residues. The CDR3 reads CASSFSPLAAGIRNEQYF. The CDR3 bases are TGTGCCAGCAGTTTTTCCCCCCTAGCAGCCGGGATCAGGAACGAGCAGTACTTC. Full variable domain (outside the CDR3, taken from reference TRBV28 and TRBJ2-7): DVKVTQSSRYLVKRTGEKVFLECVQDMDHENMFWYRQDPGLGLRLIYFSYDVKMKEKGDIPEGYSVSREKKERFSLILESASTNQTSMYLCASSFSPLAAGIRNEQYFGPGTRLTVT.

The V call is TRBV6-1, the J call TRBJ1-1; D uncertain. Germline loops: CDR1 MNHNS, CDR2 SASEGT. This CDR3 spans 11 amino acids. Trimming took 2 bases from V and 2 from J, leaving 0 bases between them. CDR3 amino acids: CASSENTEAFF. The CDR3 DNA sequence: TGTGCCAGCAGTGAAAACACTGAAGCTTTCTTT.

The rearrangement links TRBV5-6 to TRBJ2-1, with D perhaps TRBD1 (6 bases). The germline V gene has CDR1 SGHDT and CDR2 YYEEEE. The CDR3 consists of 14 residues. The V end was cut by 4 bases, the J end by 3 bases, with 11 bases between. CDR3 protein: CASSPTGHYNEQFF. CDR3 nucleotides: TGTGCCAGCAGCCCGACAGGACACTACAATGAGCAGTTCTTC.

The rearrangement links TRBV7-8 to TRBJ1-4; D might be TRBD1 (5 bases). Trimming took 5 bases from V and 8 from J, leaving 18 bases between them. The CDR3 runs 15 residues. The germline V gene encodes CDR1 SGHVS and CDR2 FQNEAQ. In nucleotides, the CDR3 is TGTGCCAGCAGCCTGGGTGGGGGAGAGCAGGAAAAACTGTTTTTT. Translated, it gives CASSLGGGEQEKLFF.